The 29 T cell receptor beta chains in this list originate from one sample, sequenced in a study of blood T cell repertoires in COVID-19. Sequencing was performed with immunoSEQ multiplex PCR; in TCRdb, only in-frame clones are kept and a portion is missing. The data hold tens of thousands of clones, with under 85% observed a single time. Sequenced material: peripheral blood. The receptors originated from a woman aged 80 or over with acute or convalescent COVID-19.

The V and J genes are TRBV12-3 or TRBV12-4 and TRBJ1-1; TRBD1 is a possible D gene (6 bases). The CDR3 length is 13 residues. The V end lost 6 bases, the J end lost 4 bases, and 12 bases lay between the germline ends. The CDR3 sequence: CASSPVGGTEAFF. For the CDR3, the DNA is TGTGCCAGCAGCCCTGTAGGGGGCACTGAAGCTTTCTTT.

The chain joins TRBV7-2 to TRBJ2-3; no definite D call. The CDR3 extends over 13 amino acids. V lost 5 bases to trimming and J lost 5 bases, with 11 bases between them. In germline, CDR1 is SGHTA, CDR2 FQGNSA. The CDR3 nucleotides are TGTGCCAGCAGCCCGAGCTTTAAAGATACGCAGTATTTT. Its translation: CASSPSFKDTQYF.

CDR3 bases: TGCGCCAGCAGTGATGGGGGACTAAGCTCCTACAATGAGCAGTTCTTC. This gives the protein CASSDGGLSSYNEQFF. The chain couples TRBV10-1 to TRBJ2-1; TRBD2 matches 7 bases. Germline V CDR1 and CDR2: WNHNN, SYGVQD (reference sequence). The V segment lost 3 bases and the J segment 0 bases; nucleotides outside the gene matches: 5. CDR3 size: 16 residues.

This chain uses TRBV7-2 with TRBJ2-7; D is undetermined. Germline V gene lookup returns CDR1 SGHTA and CDR2 FQGNSA. The CDR3 is 13 amino acids. V was clipped by 1 base and J by 2 bases, with 6 bases between them. The CDR3 nucleotides read TGTGCCAGCAGCTTAGACACACCCTACGAGCAGTACTTC. Amino acids: CASSLDTPYEQYF.

The chain carries TRBV3-1 (or the pseudogene TRBV3-2) and TRBJ2-2; 7 bases match TRBD1. Germline V lookup: CDR1 LGHDT, CDR2 YNNKEL (reference sequence). With 1 base clipped from V and 5 bases from J, the junction kept 7 bases outside the gene matches. CDR3 size: 16 residues. The CDR3 coding sequence is TGTGCCAGCAGCCAAGGTGACAGGGTGTTAACCGGGGAGCTGTTTTTT. Translated, it gives CASSQGDRVLTGELFF.

The chain employs TRBV7-9 and TRBJ1-6; D not certain. Trimming stripped 1 base from V and 10 bases from J, with 5 bases between. Germline-derived CDR1 and CDR2 are SEHNR and FQNEAQ (reference sequence). This CDR3 comprises 12 residues. The CDR3 reads CASSLGESPLHF. The CDR3 DNA is TGTGCCAGCAGCTTAGGAGAGTCACCCCTCCACTTT.

The chain links TRBV19 to TRBJ1-2; no definite D call. CDR3 length equals 13 residues. Deletions cut 9 bases from V and 4 bases from J, with 15 bases between. Per germline, CDR1 LNHDA and CDR2 SQIVND (reference sequence). The DNA of the CDR3 is TGTGCCAGCCGGAGAGGACTCGCCTATGGCTACACCTTC. Translating gives CASRRGLAYGYTF.

The chain links TRBV30 to TRBJ1-1, with D possibly matching TRBD1 (5 bases). V dropped 3 bases and J dropped 3 bases, with 11 bases sitting between them. The CDR3 runs to 13 residues. Germline V gene sequence: CDR1 GTSNPN, CDR2 SVGIG (reference sequence). In DNA form, the CDR3 reads TGTGCCTGGAGGCAACAGGCGCACACTGAAGCTTTCTTT. The encoded protein is CAWRQQAHTEAFF.

This chain links TRBV30 with TRBJ2-1; D gene uncertain. Germline CDR1 reads GTSNPN; CDR2 reads SVGIG (reference sequence). The CDR3 runs to 14 residues. V lost 0 bases and J lost 7, with 13 bases in between. CDR3 nucleotide sequence: TGTGCCTGGAGTGTACTTAGAGCGACGAATGAGCAGTTCTTC. This translates into CAWSVLRATNEQFF. The full variable domain, with the rest looked up from reference TRBV30 and TRBJ2-1, is SQTIHQWPATLVQPVGSPLSLECTVEGTSNPNLYWYRQAAGRGLQLLFYSVGIGQISSEVPQNLSASRPQDRQFILSSKKLLLSDSGFYLCAWSVLRATNEQFFGPGTRLTVL.

This clone came up a few times. The chain uses TRBV27 and TRBJ1-6; TRBD1 might be the D (6 bases). The ends were cut back, 4 bases at V and 10 bases at J, with 14 bases in the middle. The CDR3 consists of 14 residues. The germline gives CDR1 MNHEY, CDR2 SMNVEV (reference sequence). The CDR3 DNA sequence: TGTGCCAGCAGTTCGACAGGTTTCACCTCACCCCTCCACTTT. This gives the protein CASSSTGFTSPLHF.

CDR3 in DNA: TGTGCCATCAGAGGACAGGTGTCTGAAGCTTTCTTT. Protein product: CAIRGQVSEAFF. The chain couples TRBV10-3 to TRBJ1-1; 7 nucleotides align to TRBD1. The V segment lost 6 bases and the J segment 6 bases; nucleotides outside the gene matches: 4. The CDR3 sequence is 12 residues long. The germline V gene has CDR1 ENHRY and CDR2 SYGVKD.

The J gene is TRBJ2-5, the V gene TRBV27, with TRBD1 matching over 9 bases. CDR1 is MNHEY, CDR2 SMNVEV, per germline (reference sequence). The CDR3 contains 15 residues. V lost 6 bases to trimming and J lost 4 bases; unmatched junction nucleotides: 9. DNA for the CDR3: TGTGCCAGCAGAGGGACAGGGCTTTTTGGAGAGACCCAGTACTTC. Translating gives CASRGTGLFGETQYF.

The gene calls are TRBV5-4 and TRBJ1-2, with 11 bases that match TRBD1. Germline V gene data show CDR1 as SGHNT and CDR2 as YYREEE (reference sequence). The CDR3 runs 12 residues. The trim removed 5 bases at V and 14 bases at J, leaving 8 bases unmatched. CDR3 DNA: TGTGCCAGCAGTCTCGGGACAGGGGGGGAAACCTTC. It yields the protein CASSLGTGGETF. The full variable domain, with the rest looked up from reference TRBV5-4 and TRBJ1-2, is ETGVTQSPTHLIKTRGQQVTLRCSSQSGHNTVSWYQQALGQGPQFIFQYYREEENGRGNFPPRFSGLQFPNYSSELNVNALELDDSALYLCASSLGTGGETFGSGTRLTVV.

The genes are TRBV27 and TRBJ1-2; D perhaps matches TRBD1 (6 bases). V dropped 6 bases and J dropped 5 bases, with 10 bases sitting between them. Per the germline V gene, CDR1 is MNHEY and CDR2 is SMNVEV (reference sequence). The CDR3 is made up of 12 amino acids. The CDR3 bases are TGTGCCAGCAGACAGGGATATTATGGCTACACCTTC. This encodes CASRQGYYGYTF.

The J gene is TRBJ2-1, the V gene TRBV6-2 or TRBV6-3; the match to TRBD2 covers 7 bases. The V gene end was trimmed by 7 bases and the J gene end by 9 bases; junction bases not matched to a gene: 12. CDR3 length equals 14 residues. Germline V gives CDR1 MNHEY, CDR2 SVGEGT. The CDR3 spells CASIPGTPGGEQFF. As DNA, the CDR3 is TGTGCCAGCATCCCGGGGACCCCGGGGGGTGAGCAGTTCTTC.

V and J are TRBV7-3 and TRBJ2-7; D possibly corresponds to TRBD1 (8 bases). Germline V lookup: CDR1 SGHTA, CDR2 FQGTGA. V was cut by 4 bases and J by 6 bases, with 16 bases left in between. The CDR3 has 14 residues. The chain's CDR3 is CASSSGQGGSEQYF. DNA for the CDR3: TGTGCCAGCAGCTCCGGACAGGGAGGGTCCGAGCAGTACTTC.

There are a few counts of this clone. The chain carries TRBV6-4 and TRBJ2-5, with 11 bases identical to TRBD1. CDR1 MRHNA and CDR2 SNTAGT come from the germline V gene. The CDR3 contains 15 residues. After removal of 5 bases from V and 5 bases from J, the junction contained 7 bases not matched to a gene. CDR3 in DNA: TGTGCCAGCAGTCCAAGGACAGGGGGCCGGGAGACCCAGTACTTC. Translated, it gives CASSPRTGGRETQYF.

J is TRBJ2-7 and V is TRBV5-5, with 10 bases that match TRBD2. The V segment lost 4 bases and the J segment 3 bases; nucleotides outside the gene matches: 7. CDR1 is SGHKS, CDR2 YYEKEE, per germline (reference sequence). This CDR3 has 15 amino acids. The CDR3 DNA follows: TGTGCCAGCAGCCTGGTACTAGCGGGACTCTACGAGCAGTACTTC. This translates into CASSLVLAGLYEQYF.

J is TRBJ2-7 and V is TRBV10-3, with D possibly matching TRBD2 (5 bases). Between the trimmed V and J ends, which lost 5 bases and 4 bases, there was a span of 9 bases. The length of the CDR3 is 12 residues. Germline V gene lookup returns CDR1 ENHRY and CDR2 SYGVKD. CDR3 amino acids: CAISPGEYEQYF. In DNA form, the CDR3 reads TGTGCCATCAGTCCCGGGGAGTACGAGCAGTACTTC.

The gene calls are TRBV19 and TRBJ2-3; 13 bases fit TRBD2. The V gene end was trimmed by 5 bases and the J gene end by 2 bases; junction bases not matched to a gene: 1. The CDR3 spans 15 residues. Per the germline V gene, CDR1 is LNHDA and CDR2 is SQIVND (reference sequence). DNA for the CDR3: TGTGCCAGTAGTGGACTAGCGGGGGCCACAGATACGCAGTATTTT. Translation gives CASSGLAGATDTQYF.

The sample holds a few counts of this clone. The J gene is TRBJ2-1, the V gene TRBV7-9; 7 bases line up with TRBD2. Trimming took 7 bases from V and 6 from J; bases not matched to a gene: 9. This CDR3 region has 14 residues. CDR1 and CDR2 from the germline V gene are SEHNR and FQNEAQ (reference sequence). CDR3 sequence (DNA): TGTGCCAGCAACCCGAAGAGCGGGACCAATGAGCAGTTCTTC. Amino acids: CASNPKSGTNEQFF.

The gene calls are TRBV5-4 and TRBJ1-2; maybe TRBD1 (6 bases). V was shortened by 7 bases and J by 4 bases, with 14 bases between the two germline ends. This CDR3 spans 13 amino acids. CDR1 is SGHNT, CDR2 YYREEE, per germline (reference sequence). CDR3 sequence: CASATTGIYGYTF. CDR3 coding DNA: TGTGCCAGCGCCACTACAGGGATCTATGGCTACACCTTC.

V and J are TRBV2 and TRBJ2-7; 8 positions agree with TRBD2. The CDR3 has 13 residues. Germline CDR1 SNHLY, CDR2 FYNNEI. With 7 bases clipped from V and 5 bases from J, the junction kept 7 bases outside the gene matches. The chain's CDR3 is CASNREGVDEQYF. The CDR3 DNA reads TGTGCCAGCAACCGGGAGGGGGTGGACGAGCAGTACTTC.

The chain uses TRBV19 and TRBJ1-1; 8 nucleotides line up with TRBD1. The ends lost 6 bases at V and 5 bases at J; junction bases unmatched: 2. Germline CDR1 and CDR2: LNHDA and SQIVND (reference sequence). The CDR3 contains 12 residues. CDR3 coding DNA: TGTGCCAGTAGACGACAGGGGACTGAAGCTTTCTTT. Encoded protein: CASRRQGTEAFF. Full variable domain (missing parts from reference TRBV19 and TRBJ1-1): DGGITQSPKYLFRKEGQNVTLSCEQNLNHDAMYWYRQDPGQGLRLIYYSQIVNDFQKGDIAEGYSVSREKKESFPLTVTSAQKNPTAFYLCASRRQGTEAFFGQGTRLTVV.

This clone turned up a few times. V and J are TRBV5-1 and TRBJ2-1; D is ambiguous. The CDR3 has 14 amino acids. The germline V gene encodes CDR1 SGHRS and CDR2 YFSETQ. V lost 1 base and J lost 0, with 5 bases in between. The CDR3 nucleotides are TGCGCCAGCAGCTTGTGGAGCTCCTACAATGAGCAGTTCTTC. Residues: CASSLWSSYNEQFF.

This clone has just a few counts. This rearrangement joins TRBV5-1 to TRBJ2-5, with 12 bases that match TRBD2. V dropped 4 bases and J dropped 4; count of bases not matched to a gene: 5. The CDR3 covers 15 residues. Germline CDR1 reads SGHRS; CDR2 reads YFSETQ. CDR3 in DNA: TGCGCCAGCAGCCGCCAACTAGCGGGAGGAGAGACCCAGTACTTC. As protein: CASSRQLAGGETQYF.

The rearrangement uses TRBV19 and TRBJ1-2; 7 positions agree with TRBD1. J was trimmed by 4 bases and V by 4 bases; bases with no gene match: 0. Germline lookup yields CDR1 LNHDA and CDR2 SQIVND (reference sequence). This CDR3 contains 12 residues. The DNA of the CDR3 is TGTGCCAGTAGTAGGGACAGCTATGGCTACACCTTC. This codes for CASSRDSYGYTF.

The CDR3 DNA reads TGTGCCAGCAACTCAGGAGGGACCCAGTACTTC. This sequence encodes CASNSGGTQYF. This sequence joins TRBV2 and TRBJ2-5, with a possible D match to TRBD2 (5 bases). The CDR3 covers 11 residues. Trimming left V 7 bases short and J 7 bases short, with 10 bases between. Germline-derived CDR1 and CDR2 are SNHLY and FYNNEI.

The chain joins TRBV6-4 to TRBJ2-3; tentative D call: TRBD2 (6 bases). V was pared by 2 bases and J by 4 bases, with 10 bases between. The germline V gene encodes CDR1 MRHNA and CDR2 SNTAGT. The CDR3 extends over 14 amino acids. The CDR3 reads CASSDRPGADTQYF. The CDR3 coding sequence is TGTGCCAGCAGTGACCGGCCGGGGGCAGATACGCAGTATTTT.